The rows below give T cell receptor beta chains drawn from one sample of a study of vaccination effects on CD4 cells after COVID-19. Clones were sequenced by immunoSEQ multiplex PCR, and TCRdb holds only the in-frame ones, with some missing. The sample includes 20,000 or so clones, approximately 83% of them seen just once. For these TCRs, the target antigens are not known. The sample in question was CD4+ T cells from PBMCs cultured with HCoV-NL63 spike peptides, obtained before COVID-19 vaccination. All receptors derive from a human donor who received a COVID-19 vaccine. The CDR3 runs from the conserved cysteine through the conserved F or W. The order of the fields is clone size, V gene, D gene, J gene, CDR3 length, CDR3 protein, CDR3 DNA. D genes are given only for firm matches. Clone size is shown for a subset of rows, as once, few, many or a class of expanded clone.

NA	TRBV14	NA	TRBJ2-5	12	CASSRRSETQYF	TGTGCCAGCAGCCGTAGGTCGGAGACCCAGTACTTC
NA	TRBV10-1	NA	TRBJ2-1	14	CASSRTRGNNEQFF	TGCGCCAGCAGTAGGACTAGGGGGAACAATGAGCAGTTCTTC
NA	TRBV14	NA	TRBJ1-1	15	CASSQVPGMNTEAFF	TGTGCCAGCAGCCAAGTTCCAGGGATGAACACTGAAGCTTTCTTT
NA	TRBV19	NA	TRBJ2-3	15	CASSIGGQVTDTQYF	TGTGCCAGTAGTATAGGCGGCCAGGTTACAGATACGCAGTATTTT
NA	TRBV7-9	TRBD1	TRBJ2-1	14	CASRPIRDSNEQFF	TGTGCCAGCAGACCCATCCGGGACAGCAATGAGCAGTTCTTC
NA	TRBV20-1	NA	TRBJ2-1	11	CSARDYNEQFF	TGCAGTGCTAGAGATTATAATGAGCAGTTCTTC
NA	TRBV27	NA	TRBJ1-1	11	CASRGPWEAFF	TGTGCCAGCAGGGGACCGTGGGAAGCTTTCTTT
NA	TRBV29-1	TRBD1	TRBJ2-7	14	CSVARQGSPYEQYF	TGCAGCGTTGCCAGACAGGGCTCTCCCTACGAGCAGTACTTC
NA	TRBV27	TRBD1	TRBJ1-3	15	CASSSNRGSGNTIYF	TGTGCCAGCAGTTCGAACAGGGGCTCTGGAAACACCATATATTTT
NA	TRBV4-2	NA	TRBJ2-2	16	CASSQDLGANTGELFF	TGTGCCAGCAGCCAAGATCTGGGGGCGAACACCGGGGAGCTGTTTTTT
once	TRBV6-2/TRBV6-3	TRBD1	TRBJ1-3	19	CASSPDHRQGTGSGNTIYF	TGTGCCAGCAGTCCGGACCATCGACAGGGGACGGGTTCTGGAAACACCATATATTTT
NA	TRBV5-1	NA	TRBJ1-2	14	CASSPRPGESGYTF	TGCGCCAGCAGCCCCCGGCCGGGAGAGAGTGGCTACACCTTC
NA	TRBV19	NA	TRBJ1-5	18	CASSIASRGGSFNQPQHF	TGTGCCAGTAGTATTGCGAGTAGGGGAGGCAGCTTTAATCAGCCCCAGCATTTT
NA	TRBV19	NA	TRBJ1-5	14	CASSRQGNNQPQHF	TGTGCCAGTAGTAGGCAGGGTAACAATCAGCCCCAGCATTTT
few	TRBV5-1	NA	TRBJ2-7	14	CASSSQRTSYEQYF	TGCGCCAGCAGCTCCCAACGAACCAGCTACGAGCAGTACTTC
once	TRBV5-1	NA	TRBJ1-1	15	CASDTGSGLNTEAFF	TGCGCCAGCGATACAGGGTCGGGACTGAACACTGAAGCTTTCTTT
NA	TRBV3-1/TRBV3-2	TRBD2	TRBJ2-1	15	CASSPQRGSYNEQFF	TGTGCCAGCAGCCCCCAGCGGGGGAGTTACAATGAGCAGTTCTTC
NA	TRBV20-1	TRBD1	TRBJ1-5	14	CSASRLDRNQPQHF	TGCAGTGCTAGTAGATTGGACAGGAATCAGCCCCAGCATTTT
NA	TRBV5-4	NA	TRBJ1-1	15	CASSLGAGVNTEAFF	TGTGCCAGCAGCTTGGGTGCAGGGGTGAACACTGAAGCTTTCTTT
NA	TRBV7-6	NA	TRBJ1-2	15	CASSPGRAALGGYTF	TGTGCCAGCAGCCCCGGTCGGGCGGCCCTGGGGGGCTACACCTTC
NA	TRBV12-3/TRBV12-4	TRBD1	TRBJ2-7	13	CASSRDRVGEQYF	TGTGCCAGCAGTCGGGACAGGGTAGGAGAGCAGTACTTC
NA	TRBV3-1/TRBV3-2	TRBD1	TRBJ1-4	15	CASSQMQGVHEKLFF	TGTGCCAGCAGCCAGATGCAGGGGGTTCATGAAAAACTGTTTTTT
NA	TRBV7-9	NA	TRBJ2-5	15	CASSDAPGRKETQYF	TGTGCCAGCAGCGATGCCCCCGGGAGAAAGGAGACCCAGTACTTC
NA	TRBV2	NA	TRBJ1-1	14	CASREDYQWAEAFF	TGTGCCAGCAGGGAAGATTACCAGTGGGCTGAAGCTTTCTTT
few	TRBV30	NA	TRBJ1-5	13	CAWSYPQRQPQHF	TGTGCCTGGAGTTACCCGCAGCGTCAGCCCCAGCATTTT
NA	TRBV11-2	NA	TRBJ1-2	14	CASSLETVNYGYTF	TGTGCCAGCAGCTTAGAAACGGTTAACTATGGCTACACCTTC
NA	TRBV10-3	NA	TRBJ1-5	16	CAISESGVGSNQPQHF	TGTGCCATCAGTGAGTCAGGGGTCGGAAGCAATCAGCCCCAGCATTTT
NA	TRBV7-8	TRBD1	TRBJ1-1	15	CASSLTTGGRTEAFF	TGTGCCAGCAGCTTGACTACAGGGGGAAGAACTGAAGCTTTCTTT
NA	TRBV25-1	NA	TRBJ1-6	12	CASRRGNSPLHF	TGTGCCAGCAGGCGGGGGAATTCACCCCTCCACTTT
NA	TRBV9	NA	TRBJ2-1	14	CASSVRGADNEQFF	TGTGCCAGCAGCGTACGCGGGGCAGATAATGAGCAGTTCTTC
NA	TRBV6-5	NA	TRBJ2-2	14	CASRSTGVAGELFF	TGTGCCAGCAGAAGCACGGGGGTGGCCGGGGAGCTGTTTTTT
few	TRBV6-1	TRBD2	TRBJ2-2	13	CASSEEWGGLVFF	TGTGCCAGCAGTGAAGAATGGGGGGGTCTCGTGTTTTTT
NA	TRBV30	NA	TRBJ2-3	15	CAWSVVGSSTDTQYF	TGTGCCTGGAGTGTGGTCGGTTCTAGCACAGATACGCAGTATTTT
NA	TRBV10-1	NA	TRBJ2-3	14	CASSQGHATDTQYF	TGCGCCAGCAGCCAAGGACATGCAACAGATACGCAGTATTTT
once	TRBV7-2	NA	TRBJ2-5	15	CASSFQPGREETQYF	TGTGCCAGCAGCTTCCAACCGGGCCGAGAAGAGACCCAGTACTTC
NA	TRBV30	NA	TRBJ2-5	12	CAWSVHGETQYF	TGTGCCTGGAGTGTACACGGGGAGACCCAGTACTTC
NA	TRBV5-1	NA	TRBJ2-2	17	CASSLAASAGNTGELFF	TGCGCCAGCAGCTTGGCCGCTAGCGCAGGGAACACCGGGGAGCTGTTTTTT
NA	TRBV2	NA	TRBJ1-1	13	CASRFQIATEAFF	TGTGCCAGCAGGTTCCAGATCGCCACTGAAGCTTTCTTT
NA	TRBV28	NA	TRBJ2-6	17	CASSFKRDRSGANVLTF	TGTGCCAGCAGTTTTAAGAGAGACCGCTCTGGGGCCAACGTCCTGACTTTC
NA	TRBV11-3	TRBD2	TRBJ2-3	17	CASSPGLAGRATDTQYF	TGTGCCAGCAGCCCGGGACTAGCGGGGAGGGCCACAGATACGCAGTATTTT
NA	TRBV2	NA	TRBJ1-5	14	CASMGTGILQPQHF	TGTGCCAGCATGGGGACGGGAATCTTGCAGCCCCAGCATTTT
NA	TRBV4-1	TRBD2	TRBJ2-1	16	CASTIHGTSGYNEQFF	TGCGCCAGCACGATACATGGGACTAGCGGATACAATGAGCAGTTCTTC
NA	TRBV6-5	NA	TRBJ1-2	12	CASTRLSYGYTF	TGTGCCAGCACGCGGTTAAGCTATGGCTACACCTTC
NA	TRBV19	NA	TRBJ1-4	14	CASSQQRQGEKLFF	TGTGCCAGTAGTCAACAGCGGCAGGGCGAAAAACTGTTTTTT
NA	TRBV7-7	TRBD1	TRBJ2-1	14	CASSSGQGTNEQFF	TGTGCCAGCAGCTCCGGACAGGGGACCAATGAGCAGTTCTTC
NA	TRBV24-1	NA	TRBJ2-5	13	CATSGGRQETQYF	TGTGCCACCAGTGGCGGCAGACAAGAGACCCAGTACTTC
NA	TRBV6-5	NA	TRBJ1-2	15	CASSSKTGINYGYTF	TGTGCCAGCAGTTCTAAAACAGGGATTAACTATGGCTACACCTTC
NA	TRBV9	TRBD1	TRBJ2-3	16	CASSPGDRAFTDTQYF	TGTGCCAGCAGCCCGGGGGACAGGGCATTCACAGATACGCAGTATTTT
NA	TRBV9	NA	TRBJ1-5	15	CASSVGSLSTQPQHF	TGTGCCAGCAGCGTAGGCAGTTTAAGCACCCAGCCCCAGCATTTT
NA	TRBV7-8	NA	TRBJ1-3	15	CASSFMGDRGNTIYF	TGTGCCAGCAGCTTTATGGGGGATCGTGGAAACACCATATATTTT
NA	TRBV5-4	NA	TRBJ2-1	13	CASSSGTSAEQFF	TGTGCCAGCAGCTCGGGAACCTCCGCGGAGCAGTTCTTC
NA	TRBV6-5	NA	TRBJ2-3	15	CASSYSGRYTDTQYF	TGTGCCAGCAGTTACTCGGGCAGATACACAGATACGCAGTATTTT